The 30 T cell receptor beta chains listed next were all sequenced from one sample in a study of T cells in localized non-small cell lung cancer. The method was immunoSEQ multiplex PCR; TCRdb's version includes in-frame clones alone and lacks a portion of them. The data show more than 11,000 clones, with approximately 89% seen just once and 2.5% to 3% held by the top ten. The material sequenced was peripheral blood mononuclear cells, taken before any cancer treatment. These receptors were taken from a man between 40 and 75 years old with stage III lung adenocarcinoma.

This chain connects TRBV28 to TRBJ2-3, with D possibly matching TRBD1 (6 bases). Germline loops: CDR1 MDHEN, CDR2 SYDVKM. This CDR3 is built from 13 residues. V lost 8 bases, J lost 0 bases, and 9 bases lay in between. The DNA of the CDR3 is TGTGCCAGCCGGGGACACAGCACAGATACGCAGTATTTT. Protein sequence: CASRGHSTDTQYF.

This chain joins TRBV5-1 and TRBJ1-2, with a weak D call TRBD1 (6 bases). The germline gives CDR1 SGHRS, CDR2 YFSETQ. This CDR3 contains 14 residues. V gave up 6 bases and J gave up 4 bases, with 16 bases separating them. The CDR3 nucleotides are TGCGCCAGCAATACCGATACAGGGACCTATGGCTACACCTTC. Residues: CASNTDTGTYGYTF. The full variable domain, its missing parts supplied by reference TRBV5-1 and TRBJ1-2, is KAGVTQTPRYLIKTRGQQVTLSCSPISGHRSVSWYQQTPGQGLQFLFEYFSETQRNKGNFPGRFSGRQFSNSRSEMNVSTLELGDSALYLCASNTDTGTYGYTFGSGTRLTVV.

This chain links TRBV9 with TRBJ1-3; 8 nucleotides match TRBD1. V lost 0 bases to trimming and J lost 2 bases; unmatched junction nucleotides: 13. This CDR3 comprises 19 residues. Germline loops: CDR1 SGDLS, CDR2 YYNGEE. The DNA for the CDR3 is TGTGCCAGCAGCGTAGGGTTGAGTGAGGGCAGGGGGCCTGGAAACACCATATATTTT. This translates into CASSVGLSEGRGPGNTIYF.

The chain combines TRBV18 with TRBJ2-1; 10 bases align to TRBD2. V gave up 6 bases and J gave up 4 bases; unmatched junction bases: 9. This CDR3 spans 16 amino acids. Germline V lookup: CDR1 KGHSH, CDR2 LQKENI. In nucleotides, the CDR3 is TGTGCCAGCTCCCTAACGTCTAGCGGGAGTTACAATGAGCAGTTCTTC. Its translation: CASSLTSSGSYNEQFF.

The chain joins TRBV4-3 to TRBJ2-7, with 10 bases that match TRBD2. The CDR3 has 16 residues. Germline-derived CDR1 and CDR2 are LGHNA and YSLEER. V trimming: 2 bases; J trimming: 0 bases; junction bases outside the gene matches: 4. The CDR3 region is CASSQLAGVSSYEQYF. As DNA, the CDR3 is TGCGCCAGCAGCCAACTAGCGGGAGTTTCCTCCTACGAGCAGTACTTC.

The gene calls are TRBV28 and TRBJ2-1; D call uncertain. Germline V gene lookup returns CDR1 MDHEN and CDR2 SYDVKM. The V and J ends lost 6 bases and 0 bases respectively, with 6 bases between them. This CDR3 contains 13 residues. The DNA for the CDR3 is TGTGCCAGCAGCTTCCTCTCCTACAATGAGCAGTTCTTC. This gives the protein CASSFLSYNEQFF.

V is TRBV9 and J is TRBJ1-2, with D possibly matching TRBD1 (6 bases). V dropped 0 bases and J dropped 7 bases, with 7 bases sitting between them. Germline loops: CDR1 SGDLS, CDR2 YYNGEE. This CDR3 region has 12 residues. CDR3 residues: CASSVVRGGYTF. As DNA, the CDR3 is TGTGCCAGCAGCGTAGTCAGGGGTGGCTACACCTTC.

This clone has a handful of counts. The chain couples TRBV28 to TRBJ1-5, with 8 bases aligning to TRBD1. The germline V gene has CDR1 MDHEN and CDR2 SYDVKM. Unmatched junction bases numbered 5, after V lost 6 bases and J lost 4 bases. The CDR3 sequence is 14 residues long. DNA of the CDR3: TGTGCCAGCAGAGCAGGACAGGGAAATCAGCCCCAGCATTTT. Its protein is CASRAGQGNQPQHF.

The CDR3 reads CASSPRASDRGTEAFF. In DNA, the CDR3 is TGTGCCAGTAGTCCCAGGGCCTCGGACAGGGGGACTGAAGCTTTCTTT. This chain joins TRBV19 and TRBJ1-1; TRBD1 matches at 10 bases. This CDR3 is built from 16 residues. V shed 5 bases, J shed 5 bases, and the junction held 11 bases outside the gene matches. CDR1 is LNHDA, CDR2 SQIVND, per germline (reference sequence).

The chain joins TRBV18 to TRBJ2-3; possibly TRBD1 or TRBD2 for D (5 bases each). Germline V lookup: CDR1 KGHSH, CDR2 LQKENI. With 3 bases removed from V and 2 bases from J, the gap between germline ends came to 9 bases. The CDR3 runs to 14 residues. CDR3 in DNA: TGTGCCAGCTCACCCGGGACCTACACAGATACGCAGTATTTT. It yields the protein CASSPGTYTDTQYF.

The chain couples TRBV6-5 to TRBJ2-2, with a tentative D call TRBD1 (5 bases). V lost 2 bases and J lost 6, with 7 bases in between. The V gene's germline CDR1 is MNHEY and CDR2 SVGAGI. The CDR3 sequence is 13 residues long. CDR3 amino acids: CASSYRGAGELFF. The CDR3 DNA is TGTGCCAGCAGTTACAGGGGTGCCGGGGAGCTGTTTTTT.

V usage is TRBV6-4 and J usage is TRBJ2-7; D might be TRBD2 (6 bases). The germline V and J ends were trimmed by 8 bases and 0 bases, with 17 bases remaining between them. The CDR3 runs to 15 residues. From germline, CDR1 is MRHNA and CDR2 SNTAGT. The DNA for the CDR3 is TGTGCCAGCCGACCGGGACTGAAAGTCTCCTACGAGCAGTACTTC. Amino acid sequence: CASRPGLKVSYEQYF.

This chain links TRBV20-1 with TRBJ2-3; D not resolved. Germline assignment: CDR1 DFQATT and CDR2 SNEGSKA (reference sequence). V lost 0 bases and J 6 bases, leaving 4 bases between the germline ends. This CDR3 has 11 amino acids. The chain's CDR3 is CSARDGDTQYF. Here the CDR3 DNA reads TGCAGTGCTAGAGACGGGGATACGCAGTATTTT.

The chain uses TRBV4-1 and TRBJ1-4; 7 bases agree with TRBD1. The CDR3 has 14 residues. Trimming took 4 bases from V and 6 from J; bases not matched to a gene: 5. Germline CDR1 and CDR2: MGHRA and YSYEKL. The CDR3 loop reads CASSPGQSHEKLFF. The DNA of the CDR3 is TGCGCCAGCAGCCCGGGACAGTCCCATGAAAAACTGTTTTTT.

The chain recombines TRBV7-9 with TRBJ1-2; 11 positions agree with TRBD1. Germline CDR1 reads SEHNR; CDR2 reads FQNEAQ (reference sequence). This CDR3 has 18 amino acids. Unmatched junction bases numbered 7, after V lost 0 bases and J lost 1 base. The CDR3 bases are TGTGCCAGCAGCTTAGCGCCGGGACAGGGGGAATTTAACTATGGCTACACCTTC. Its translation: CASSLAPGQGEFNYGYTF.

This clone was picked up a small number of times. The rearrangement links TRBV6-6 to TRBJ1-2, with a weak D call TRBD1 (6 bases). The CDR3 loop spans 14 amino acids. Trimming took 6 bases from V and 2 from J, leaving 13 bases between them. From germline, CDR1 is MNHNY and CDR2 SVGAGI (reference sequence). CDR3 in amino acids: CASSEQGSNYGYTF. CDR3 DNA: TGTGCCAGCAGCGAACAGGGATCCAACTATGGCTACACCTTC.

The count of this clone is one. The CDR3 DNA follows: TGTGCCAGCAGCTTAGTGGGAGTCCCCTACGAGCAGTACTTC. Residues: CASSLVGVPYEQYF. The rearrangement links TRBV13 to TRBJ2-7; perhaps TRBD2 as D (5 bases). Germline V gene lookup returns CDR1 PRHDT and CDR2 FYEKMQ (reference sequence). The V and J ends lost 1 base and 2 bases respectively, with 9 bases between them. The CDR3 contains 14 residues.

In this sample, this clone turned up once. The rearrangement joins TRBV10-1 to TRBJ1-1; 7 nucleotides line up with TRBD1. The germline CDR1 and CDR2 sequences are WNHNN and SYGVQD (reference sequence). The length of the CDR3 is 13 residues. Losses at the gene ends were 2 bases for V and 4 bases for J; bases not matched to a gene: 1. The CDR3 spells CASSEGQVTEAFF. The CDR3 coding sequence is TGCGCCAGCAGTGAGGGACAGGTCACTGAAGCTTTCTTT.

The chain employs TRBV19 and TRBJ2-1; no clear D gene. Trimming stripped 3 bases from V and 7 bases from J, with 10 bases between. The CDR3 spans 13 residues. CDR1 and CDR2 (germline): LNHDA, SQIVND (reference sequence). CDR3 region: CASSIGRPNEQFF. Here the CDR3 DNA reads TGTGCCAGTAGTATCGGCAGACCGAATGAGCAGTTCTTC. The variable domain in full, completed from reference TRBV19 and TRBJ2-1, reads DGGITQSPKYLFRKEGQNVTLSCEQNLNHDAMYWYRQDPGQGLRLIYYSQIVNDFQKGDIAEGYSVSREKKESFPLTVTSAQKNPTAFYLCASSIGRPNEQFFGPGTRLTVL.

The chain combines TRBV10-3 with TRBJ1-3, with D possibly TRBD1 on 6 matching bases. V lost 8 bases and J 0 bases, leaving 11 bases between the germline ends. Per the germline V gene, CDR1 is ENHRY and CDR2 is SYGVKD. CDR3 length: 14 amino acids. In nucleotides, the CDR3 is TGTGCCATCGCGGGACACGACTCTGGAAACACCATATATTTT. Amino acids: CAIAGHDSGNTIYF.

Note on this clone: The same CDR3 is also encoded by other DNA sequences in this sample. This chain joins TRBV28 and TRBJ1-1; D is uncertain. CDR3 length: 13 residues. Trimming left V 3 bases short and J 1 base short, with 6 bases between. The germline gives CDR1 MDHEN, CDR2 SYDVKM. Here the CDR3 reads CASSFRRNTEAFF. In nucleotides, the CDR3 is TGTGCCAGCAGTTTTCGGCGGAACACTGAAGCTTTCTTT.

V gene TRBV29-1 combines with J gene TRBJ2-7; possible D gene TRBD1, 5 bases. The germline V and J ends were trimmed by 5 bases and 6 bases, with 11 bases remaining between them. The CDR3 totals 11 residues. Germline loops: CDR1 SQVTM, CDR2 ANQGSEA. CDR3 loop: CSVRGIAEQYF. The CDR3 DNA sequence: TGCAGCGTTAGGGGAATTGCCGAGCAGTACTTC.

The genes are TRBV28 and TRBJ1-5; D perhaps matches TRBD1 (5 bases). CDR3 length: 13 residues. Per germline, CDR1 MDHEN and CDR2 SYDVKM. V was pared by 5 bases and J by 9 bases, with 14 bases between. This CDR3 is CASSPGGNSPQHF. DNA for the CDR3: TGTGCCAGCAGTCCCGGGGGGAATTCGCCCCAGCATTTT.

In its sample, this clone was seen a few times. The chain employs TRBV5-1 and TRBJ2-5, with 10 bases that match TRBD1. The germline V gene encodes CDR1 SGHRS and CDR2 YFSETQ. Trimming at V came to 5 bases and at J to 5 bases, leaving 6 bases not matched to a gene. The CDR3 runs 14 residues. The CDR3 is CASSRDRGRETQYF. CDR3 DNA: TGCGCCAGCAGTCGGGACAGGGGTAGGGAGACCCAGTACTTC.

This sequence joins TRBV6-6 and TRBJ1-5, with D tentatively TRBD1 (6 bases). Trimming pared 6 bases from V and 9 bases from J, leaving 21 bases between. This CDR3 comprises 15 residues. The V gene's germline CDR1 is MNHNY and CDR2 SVGAGI (reference sequence). The CDR3 DNA is TGTGCCAGCAGCCCCGTACGCGCAGGGGACTGGCCCCAGCATTTT. This encodes CASSPVRAGDWPQHF.

The rearrangement links TRBV5-4 to TRBJ2-7; tentatively, D is TRBD2 (6 bases). Germline V CDR1 and CDR2: SGHNT, YYREEE (reference sequence). There are 14 residues in the CDR3. Trimming stripped 3 bases from V and 5 bases from J, with 15 bases between. Here the CDR3 reads CASSSPDYLDEQYF. The CDR3, as DNA: TGTGCCAGCAGCTCTCCGGACTACCTTGACGAGCAGTACTTC.

J is TRBJ2-1 and V is TRBV13; 8 bases are a match to TRBD2. Germline V gene data show CDR1 as PRHDT and CDR2 as FYEKMQ (reference sequence). The CDR3 consists of 14 residues. Trimming took 6 bases from V and 8 from J; bases not matched to a gene: 9. In DNA form, the CDR3 reads TGTGCCAGCAGTTCGGGGACTAGGAGGGATGAGCAGTTCTTC. This gives the protein CASSSGTRRDEQFF.

The chain is built from TRBV10-3 and TRBJ2-3; D might be TRBD1 (6 bases). CDR1 is ENHRY and CDR2 is SYGVKD in the germline V gene. V dropped 0 bases and J dropped 0 bases, with 10 bases sitting between them. The CDR3 consists of 16 residues. The CDR3 sequence: CAISESAQGSTDTQYF. The CDR3 nucleotides are TGTGCCATCAGTGAGTCGGCGCAGGGGAGCACAGATACGCAGTATTTT.

This clone came up a few times. The CDR3 nucleotides are TGTGCCAGCAGCTCCTTCAGGGGGCGCGGGAGTCAGGACACCGGGGAGCTGTTTTTT. Translating it yields CASSSFRGRGSQDTGELFF. This rearrangement joins TRBV7-9 to TRBJ2-2, with a possible D match to TRBD1 (8 bases). The CDR3 runs to 19 residues. Germline CDR1 and CDR2: SEHNR and FQNEAQ (reference sequence). V lost 4 bases to trimming and J lost 3 bases, with 24 bases between them.

V and J are TRBV5-1 and TRBJ2-2; D ambiguous. The V gene's germline CDR1 is SGHRS and CDR2 YFSETQ. This CDR3 comprises 15 residues. Trimming stripped 0 bases from V and 0 bases from J, with 6 bases between. Here the CDR3 reads CASSLVSANTGELFF. The CDR3 DNA sequence: TGCGCCAGCAGCTTGGTGTCAGCGAACACCGGGGAGCTGTTTTTT. The variable domain in full, with the rest retrieved from reference TRBV5-1 and TRBJ2-2, is KAGVTQTPRYLIKTRGQQVTLSCSPISGHRSVSWYQQTPGQGLQFLFEYFSETQRNKGNFPGRFSGRQFSNSRSEMNVSTLELGDSALYLCASSLVSANTGELFFGEGSRLTVL.